This section outlines one TCR beta chain sequence together with its context. Its target is unknown. Trimming shortened V by 1 base and J by 3 bases, and 23 bases separated the two germline ends. Germline V CDR1 and CDR2: MNHNS, SASEGT. The CDR3 spans 19 residues. These data are taken from a study of cytomegalovirus exposure and HLA in healthy donors. Findings and limits, study-wide: A cluster of highly shared sequence variants was likely a sequencing artifact.

PCR primers comprised 60 Vbeta and 13 Jbeta primers. Generated by immunoSEQ multiplex PCR, the TCRdb table keeps only in-frame clones and is missing some. Its clone listing holds more than 100,000 clones. The origin of this receptor is a woman aged 40 to 49 in good health and CMV-seronegative. Sequencing was performed on PBMCs. The chain carries TRBV6-1 and TRBJ2-3; D remains unclear. The CDR3 sequence is CASSEGPDLFRIRTDTQYF. The CDR3 bases are TGTGCCAGCAGTGAAGGCCCCGACTTGTTTAGGATCCGTACAGATACGCAGTATTTT.